The 14 T cell receptor beta chains in this list originate from one sample, sequenced in a study of blood T cell repertoires in COVID-19 (dated by TCRdb to the early 2020s). Library generation was performed with the immunoSEQ multiplex PCR assay. Sourced from immuneACCESS, this table was stored by TCRdb with only in-frame sequences that have V and J called. A share of the clones is absent; for the studies checked, an unresolved V gene accounts for under half, and the remainder has no known explanation. A total of 80,000 to 85,000 clones appear in this sample, approximately 80% of them only once. The ten most abundant clones make up 13% of the sample. Sequencing used peripheral blood. These TCRs come from a human donor in a cohort sampled during active COVID-19.

This chain links TRBV11-2 with TRBJ2-1; 9 positions match TRBD1. This CDR3 contains 13 residues. Trimming took 5 bases from V and 5 from J; bases not matched to a gene: 1. CDR1 and CDR2 from the germline V gene are SGHAT and FQNNGV. The CDR3 here is CASSRDRDNEQFF. The CDR3 nucleotides are TGTGCCAGCAGCCGGGACAGGGACAATGAGCAGTTCTTC.

J is TRBJ1-2 and V is TRBV19; 10 bases are shared with TRBD1. J was trimmed by 5 bases and V by 1 base; bases with no gene match: 7. This CDR3 spans 16 amino acids. Germline lookup yields CDR1 LNHDA and CDR2 SQIVND (reference sequence). The CDR3 DNA is TGTGCCAGTAGTATAGGGCCAGGACAGGGGGAATATGGCTACACCTTC. This encodes CASSIGPGQGEYGYTF. The whole variable domain, remainder taken from reference TRBV19 and TRBJ1-2, is DGGITQSPKYLFRKEGQNVTLSCEQNLNHDAMYWYRQDPGQGLRLIYYSQIVNDFQKGDIAEGYSVSREKKESFPLTVTSAQKNPTAFYLCASSIGPGQGEYGYTFGSGTRLTVV.

The rearrangement uses TRBV5-4 and TRBJ1-1; 7 bases fit TRBD1. The CDR3 length is 14 residues. With V trimmed by 5 bases and J by 3 bases, 7 bases remained unmatched. Germline-derived CDR1 and CDR2 are SGHNT and YYREEE (reference sequence). CDR3 sequence (DNA): TGTGCCAGCAGACTGACAGGGCGGGACACTGAAGCTTTCTTT. Its protein is CASRLTGRDTEAFF.

The CDR3 loop reads CATSRVLSGEAFF. CDR3 coding DNA: TGTGCCACCAGCAGAGTTTTATCGGGGGAAGCTTTCTTT. The chain recombines TRBV15 with TRBJ1-1; D unresolved. Germline V lookup: CDR1 LNHNV, CDR2 YYDKDF (reference sequence). V dropped 1 base and J dropped 8 bases, with 11 bases sitting between them. The CDR3 is made up of 13 amino acids. Variable domain in full (rest from reference TRBV15 and TRBJ1-1): DAMVIQNPRYQVTQFGKPVTLSCSQTLNHNVMYWYQQKSSQAPKLLFHYYDKDFNNEADTPDNFQSRRPNTSFCFLDIRSPGLGDTAMYLCATSRVLSGEAFFGQGTRLTVV.

This chain connects TRBV7-2 to TRBJ2-1; 8 nucleotides align to TRBD1. This CDR3 has 15 residues. Trimming took 1 base from V and 10 from J; bases not matched to a gene: 9. The germline V gene has CDR1 SGHTA and CDR2 FQGNSA. CDR3 sequence reads: CASSLVGGQVMEQFF. The CDR3 DNA follows: TGTGCCAGCAGCTTAGTAGGGGGACAGGTCATGGAGCAGTTCTTC. Looking up the rest from reference TRBV7-2 and TRBJ2-1 gives the full variable domain: GAGVSQSPSNKVTEKGKDVELRCDPISGHTALYWYRQSLGQGLEFLIYFQGNSAPDKSGLPSDRFSAERTGGSVSTLTIQRTQQEDSAVYLCASSLVGGQVMEQFFGPGTRLTVL.

This chain joins TRBV19 and TRBJ1-2; tentative D call: TRBD1 (5 bases). This CDR3 is built from 13 residues. CDR1 LNHDA and CDR2 SQIVND come from the germline V gene (reference sequence). V lost 3 bases to trimming and J lost 4 bases, with 9 bases between them. CDR3 region: CASSIRQGYGYTF. CDR3 sequence (DNA): TGTGCCAGTAGTATTCGGCAGGGCTATGGCTACACCTTC.

V and J are TRBV2 and TRBJ2-5; D not certain. Trimming took off 6 bases at V and 2 bases at J, with 10 bases between the two ends. Per the germline V gene, CDR1 is SNHLY and CDR2 is FYNNEI. The CDR3 loop spans 13 amino acids. CDR3 protein: CASSQELQETQYF. DNA of the CDR3: TGTGCCAGCAGCCAGGAATTACAAGAGACCCAGTACTTC. Full variable domain (rest looked up from reference TRBV2 and TRBJ2-5): EPEVTQTPSHQVTQMGQEVILRCVPISNHLYFYWYRQILGQKVEFLVSFYNNEISEKSEIFDDQFSVERPDGSNFTLKIRSTKLEDSAMYFCASSQELQETQYFGPGTRLLVL.

The chain combines TRBV3-1 (or the pseudogene TRBV3-2) with TRBJ1-6; weak D call: TRBD1 (6 bases). This CDR3 is built from 14 residues. V was shortened by 4 bases and J by 7 bases, with 11 bases between the two germline ends. The germline CDR1 and CDR2 sequences are LGHDT and YNNKEL (reference sequence). CDR3 sequence: CASSLWTANSPLHF. In nucleotides, the CDR3 is TGTGCCAGCAGCCTCTGGACAGCAAATTCACCCCTCCACTTT.

V is TRBV11-2 and J is TRBJ2-5; D might be TRBD2 (6 bases). Germline V gene data show CDR1 as SGHAT and CDR2 as FQNNGV. The CDR3 has 14 residues. V was shortened by 5 bases and J by 4 bases, with 14 bases between the two germline ends. Here the CDR3 DNA reads TGTGCCAGCAGCACCGGGGGACGGAGAGAGACCCAGTACTTC. Its protein product is CASSTGGRRETQYF.

This chain links TRBV7-3 with TRBJ2-1; TRBD2 matches at 8 bases. V was pared by 2 bases and J by 0 bases, with 3 bases of the junction left unmatched. Germline CDR1 SGHTA, CDR2 FQGTGA. This CDR3 comprises 16 residues. The CDR3 sequence: CASSLFGGASYNEQFF. CDR3 DNA sequence: TGTGCCAGCAGCTTATTCGGGGGGGCCTCCTACAATGAGCAGTTCTTC. The variable domain in full, with the rest retrieved from reference TRBV7-3 and TRBJ2-1, is GAGVSQTPSNKVTEKGKYVELRCDPISGHTALYWYRQSLGQGPEFLIYFQGTGAADDSGLPNDRFFAVRPEGSVSTLKIQRTERGDSAVYLCASSLFGGASYNEQFFGPGTRLTVL.

The J gene is TRBJ2-5, the V gene TRBV4-1, with D possibly TRBD1 on 6 matching bases. Trimming removed 1 base at V and 6 bases at J, with 18 bases between. CDR3 length equals 16 residues. Germline V CDR1 and CDR2: MGHRA, YSYEKL. The CDR3 sequence is CASSQGIEGQRKTQYF. As DNA, the CDR3 is TGCGCCAGCAGCCAAGGAATTGAGGGACAAAGAAAGACCCAGTACTTC.

The gene calls are TRBV28 and TRBJ2-7; D not resolved. V was shortened by 3 bases and J by 2 bases, with 11 bases between the two germline ends. The germline V gene encodes CDR1 MDHEN and CDR2 SYDVKM. This CDR3 region has 14 residues. The CDR3 loop reads CASSFWRLTYEQYF. DNA of the CDR3: TGTGCCAGCAGTTTCTGGCGGCTTACCTACGAGCAGTACTTC.

The chain couples TRBV12-5 to TRBJ2-2; the D gene is possibly TRBD1 (6 bases). In germline, CDR1 is LGHNT, CDR2 FRNRAP. Trimming cost V 4 bases and J 0 bases, with 15 bases left between them. The CDR3 runs 17 residues. This CDR3 reads CASGSNRVSPNTGELFF. CDR3 nucleotide sequence: TGTGCTAGTGGTTCAAACAGGGTTTCCCCGAACACCGGGGAGCTGTTTTTT.

The V and J genes are TRBV9 and TRBJ2-7; 9 bases map to TRBD2. V lost 0 bases to trimming and J lost 3 bases; unmatched junction nucleotides: 4. Germline V lookup: CDR1 SGDLS, CDR2 YYNGEE. This CDR3 has 15 amino acids. The CDR3 nucleotides read TGTGCCAGCAGCGTAGGAAGCGGGGGGCGCTACGAGCAGTACTTC. The encoded protein is CASSVGSGGRYEQYF.